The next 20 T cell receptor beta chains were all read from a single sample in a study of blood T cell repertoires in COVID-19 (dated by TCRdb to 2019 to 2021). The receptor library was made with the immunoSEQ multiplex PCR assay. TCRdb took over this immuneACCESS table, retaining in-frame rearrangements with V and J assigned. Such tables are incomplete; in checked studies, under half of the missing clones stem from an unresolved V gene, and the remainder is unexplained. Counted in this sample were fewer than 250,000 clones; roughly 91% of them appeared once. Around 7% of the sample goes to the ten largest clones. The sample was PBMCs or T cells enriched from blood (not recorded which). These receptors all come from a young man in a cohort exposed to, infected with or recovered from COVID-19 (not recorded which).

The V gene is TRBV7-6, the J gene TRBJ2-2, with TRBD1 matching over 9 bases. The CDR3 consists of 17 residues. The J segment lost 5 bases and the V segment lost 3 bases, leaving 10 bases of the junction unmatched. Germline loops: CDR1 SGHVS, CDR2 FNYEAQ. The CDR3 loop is CASSLTAGTGRTGELFF. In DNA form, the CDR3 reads TGTGCCAGCAGCTTGACAGCCGGGACAGGGCGAACCGGGGAGCTGTTTTTT.

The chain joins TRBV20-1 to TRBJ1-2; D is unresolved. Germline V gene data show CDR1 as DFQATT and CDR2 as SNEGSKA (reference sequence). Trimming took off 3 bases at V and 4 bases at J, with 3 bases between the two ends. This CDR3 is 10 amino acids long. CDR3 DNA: TGCAGTGCTAGGAGCTATGGCTACACCTTC. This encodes CSARSYGYTF.

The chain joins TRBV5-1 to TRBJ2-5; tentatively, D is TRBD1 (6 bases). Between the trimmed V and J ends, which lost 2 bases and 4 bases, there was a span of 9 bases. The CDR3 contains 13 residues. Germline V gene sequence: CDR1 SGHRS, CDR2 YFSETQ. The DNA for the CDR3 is TGCGCCAGCAGCTTCCGGGACATAGAGACCCAGTACTTC. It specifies CASSFRDIETQYF. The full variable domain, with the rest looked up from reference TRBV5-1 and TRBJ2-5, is KAGVTQTPRYLIKTRGQQVTLSCSPISGHRSVSWYQQTPGQGLQFLFEYFSETQRNKGNFPGRFSGRQFSNSRSEMNVSTLELGDSALYLCASSFRDIETQYFGPGTRLLVL.

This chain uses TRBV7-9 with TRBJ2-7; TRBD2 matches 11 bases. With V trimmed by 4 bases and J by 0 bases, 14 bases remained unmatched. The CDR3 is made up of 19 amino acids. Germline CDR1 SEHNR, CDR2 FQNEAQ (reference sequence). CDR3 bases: TGTGCCAGCAGCTCCACCGCGACTAGCGGGATTACCTACTCCTACGAGCAGTACTTC. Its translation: CASSSTATSGITYSYEQYF.

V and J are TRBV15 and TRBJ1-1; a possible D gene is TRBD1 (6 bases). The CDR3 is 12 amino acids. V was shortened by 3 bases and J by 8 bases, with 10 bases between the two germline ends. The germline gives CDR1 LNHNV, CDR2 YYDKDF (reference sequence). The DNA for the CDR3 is TGTGCCACCAGCAGGCCCACAGGGGAAGCTTTCTTT. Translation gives CATSRPTGEAFF. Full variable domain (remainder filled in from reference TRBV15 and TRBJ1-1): DAMVIQNPRYQVTQFGKPVTLSCSQTLNHNVMYWYQQKSSQAPKLLFHYYDKDFNNEADTPDNFQSRRPNTSFCFLDIRSPGLGDTAMYLCATSRPTGEAFFGQGTRLTVV.

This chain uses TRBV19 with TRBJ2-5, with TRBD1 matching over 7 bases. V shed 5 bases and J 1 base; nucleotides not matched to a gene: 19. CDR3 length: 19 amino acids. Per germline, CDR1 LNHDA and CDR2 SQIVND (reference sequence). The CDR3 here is CASSASGTADGTIQETQYF. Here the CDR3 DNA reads TGTGCCAGTAGTGCCTCCGGGACAGCCGACGGGACGATCCAAGAGACCCAGTACTTC.

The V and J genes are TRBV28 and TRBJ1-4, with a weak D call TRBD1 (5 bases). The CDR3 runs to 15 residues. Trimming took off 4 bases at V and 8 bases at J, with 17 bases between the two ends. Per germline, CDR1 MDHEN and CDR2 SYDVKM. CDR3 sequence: CASSSPSTHREKLFF. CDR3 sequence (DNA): TGTGCCAGCAGTTCCCCGTCTACGCACAGGGAAAAACTGTTTTTT.

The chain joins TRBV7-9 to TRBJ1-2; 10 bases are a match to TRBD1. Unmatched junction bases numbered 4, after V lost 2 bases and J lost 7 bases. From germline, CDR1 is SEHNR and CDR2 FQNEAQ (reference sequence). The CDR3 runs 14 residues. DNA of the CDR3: TGTGCCAGCAGCTTATCGGGACAGGGGAGTGGCTACACCTTC. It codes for CASSLSGQGSGYTF.

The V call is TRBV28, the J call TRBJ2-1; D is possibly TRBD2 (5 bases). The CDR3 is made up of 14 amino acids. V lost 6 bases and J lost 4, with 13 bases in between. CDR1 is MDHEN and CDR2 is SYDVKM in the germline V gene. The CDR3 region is CASSLREMYNEQFF. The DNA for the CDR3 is TGTGCCAGCAGCCTTCGGGAAATGTACAATGAGCAGTTCTTC.

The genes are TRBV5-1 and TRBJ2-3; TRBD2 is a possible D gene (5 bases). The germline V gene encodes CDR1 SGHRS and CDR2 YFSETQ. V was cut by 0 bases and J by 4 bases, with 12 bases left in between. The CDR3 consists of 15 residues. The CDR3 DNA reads TGCGCCAGCAGCTTGGGGCAGGACTCATCAGATACGCAGTATTTT. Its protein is CASSLGQDSSDTQYF.

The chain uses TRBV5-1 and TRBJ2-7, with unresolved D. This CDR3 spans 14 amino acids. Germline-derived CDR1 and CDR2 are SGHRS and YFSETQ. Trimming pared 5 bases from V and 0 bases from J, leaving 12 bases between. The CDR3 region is CASRTEQFSYEQYF. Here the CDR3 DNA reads TGCGCCAGCAGGACCGAACAGTTCTCCTACGAGCAGTACTTC.

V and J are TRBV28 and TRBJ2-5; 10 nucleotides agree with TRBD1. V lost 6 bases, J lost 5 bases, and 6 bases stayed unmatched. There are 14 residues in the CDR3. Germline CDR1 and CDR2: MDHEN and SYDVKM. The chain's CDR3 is CASRPTGGVETQYF. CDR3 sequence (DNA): TGTGCCAGCAGACCGACAGGGGGCGTGGAGACCCAGTACTTC.

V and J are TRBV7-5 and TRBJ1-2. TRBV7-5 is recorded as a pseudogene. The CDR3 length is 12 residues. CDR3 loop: CARSLSTLGYTF. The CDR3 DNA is TGTGCCAGAAGCTTGTCCACTCTGGGCTACACCTTC.

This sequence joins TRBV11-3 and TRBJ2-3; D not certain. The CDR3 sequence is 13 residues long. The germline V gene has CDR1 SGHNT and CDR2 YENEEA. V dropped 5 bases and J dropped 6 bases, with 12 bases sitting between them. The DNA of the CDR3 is TGTGCCAGCAGCCCTAGAGGCGCCGATACGCAGTATTTT. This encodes CASSPRGADTQYF. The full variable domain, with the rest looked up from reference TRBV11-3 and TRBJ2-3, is EAGVVQSPRYKIIEKKQPVAFWCNPISGHNTLYWYLQNLGQGPELLIRYENEEAVDDSQLPKDRFSAERLKGVDSTLKIQPAELGDSAVYLCASSPRGADTQYFGPGTRLTVL.

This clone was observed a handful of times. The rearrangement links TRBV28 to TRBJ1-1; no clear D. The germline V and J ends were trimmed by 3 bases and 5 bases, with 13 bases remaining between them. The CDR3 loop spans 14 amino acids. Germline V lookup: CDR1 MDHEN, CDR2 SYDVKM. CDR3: CASSLLGVRTEAFF. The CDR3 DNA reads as TGTGCCAGCAGTTTGCTCGGGGTAAGAACTGAAGCTTTCTTT. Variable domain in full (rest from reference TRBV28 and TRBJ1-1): DVKVTQSSRYLVKRTGEKVFLECVQDMDHENMFWYRQDPGLGLRLIYFSYDVKMKEKGDIPEGYSVSREKKERFSLILESASTNQTSMYLCASSLLGVRTEAFFGQGTRLTVV.

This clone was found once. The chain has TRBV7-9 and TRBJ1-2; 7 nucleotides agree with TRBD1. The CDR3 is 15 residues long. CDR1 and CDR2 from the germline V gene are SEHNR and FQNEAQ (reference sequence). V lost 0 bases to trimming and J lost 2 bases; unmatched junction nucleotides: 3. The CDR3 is CASSLAGGQNYGYTF. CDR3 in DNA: TGTGCCAGCAGCTTAGCTGGGGGACAGAACTATGGCTACACCTTC.

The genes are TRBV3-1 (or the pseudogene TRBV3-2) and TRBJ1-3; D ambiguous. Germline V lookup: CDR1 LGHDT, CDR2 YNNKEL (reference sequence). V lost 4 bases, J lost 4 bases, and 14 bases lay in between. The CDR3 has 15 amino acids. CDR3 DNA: TGTGCCAGCAGCCTGGGTCCGGTAGCGGGAAACACCATATATTTT. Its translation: CASSLGPVAGNTIYF.

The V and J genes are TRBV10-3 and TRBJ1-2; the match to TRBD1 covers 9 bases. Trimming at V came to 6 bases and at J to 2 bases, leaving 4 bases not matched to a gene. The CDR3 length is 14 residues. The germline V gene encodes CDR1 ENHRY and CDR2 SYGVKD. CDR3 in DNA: TGTGCCATCAGGTTGACAGGGGGAAACTATGGCTACACCTTC. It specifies CAIRLTGGNYGYTF.

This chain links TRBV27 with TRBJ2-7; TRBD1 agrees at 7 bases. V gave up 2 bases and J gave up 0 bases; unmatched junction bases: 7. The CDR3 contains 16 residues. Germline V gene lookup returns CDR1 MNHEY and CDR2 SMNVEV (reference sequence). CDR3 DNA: TGTGCCAGCAGTTTAAGCCTGGGGACAGTCTCCTACGAGCAGTACTTC. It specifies CASSLSLGTVSYEQYF.

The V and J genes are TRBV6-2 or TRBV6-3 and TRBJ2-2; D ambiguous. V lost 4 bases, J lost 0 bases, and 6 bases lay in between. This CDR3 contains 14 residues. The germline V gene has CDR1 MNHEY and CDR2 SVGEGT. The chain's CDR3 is CASSWAANTGELFF. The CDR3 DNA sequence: TGTGCCAGCAGTTGGGCAGCGAACACCGGGGAGCTGTTTTTT.